Listed below are T cell receptor beta chains from one sample, sequenced in a study of PD-1 blockade in classical Hodgkin lymphoma. Repertoires were generated with immunoSEQ multiplex PCR, while TCRdb's copy carries only in-frame clones and drops some. There are 46,000 or so clones in the sample; about 77% occur only once, and less than 40% lies in the top ten. This sample comprised peripheral blood mononuclear cells (PBMCs), obtained before the fourth cycle of nivolumab. The receptors derive from a human donor with classical Hodgkin lymphoma. Each CDR3 is given with its conserved first and last residue. The D gene is left open where the match is weak. For some rows the clone size is stated as once, few or many, or as a class when expanded; others skip it.

TRBJ1-2	TRBD1	TRBV18	once	TGTGCCAGCTCCCCGGGACAGGGGGAAAACTATGGCTACACCTTC	CASSPGQGENYGYTF
TRBJ1-1	TRBD1	TRBV4-2	NA	TGTGCCAGCAGCCAAGATGAAGGGGGCTGGGCTGAAGCTTTCTTT	CASSQDEGGWAEAFF
TRBJ1-2	NA	TRBV9	NA	TGTGCCAGCAGCGCGGGTTTATTCTATGGCTACACCTTC	CASSAGLFYGYTF
TRBJ2-1	NA	TRBV30	NA	TGTGCCTGGAGGTTCCACAATGAGCAGTTCTTC	CAWRFHNEQFF
TRBJ2-1	NA	TRBV7-9	NA	TGTGCCAGCAGCTCTCCGCCTGGATACAATGAGCAGTTCTTC	CASSSPPGYNEQFF
TRBJ1-6	NA	TRBV7-9	NA	TGTGCCAGCAGTCTTCAGGGACATAATTCACCCCTCCACTTT	CASSLQGHNSPLHF
TRBJ2-7	NA	TRBV7-2	NA	TGTGCCAGCAGCTTAAACCCGGAGAGCGAGCAGTACTTC	CASSLNPESEQYF
TRBJ2-2	TRBD1	TRBV13	NA	TGTGCCAGCAGCGTGCCCCTGGGACAGGGGAACACCGGGGAGCTGTTTTTT	CASSVPLGQGNTGELFF
TRBJ1-6	TRBD1	TRBV7-9	few	TGTGCCAGCAGCTTAGGCAACAGGGGGCAAAATTCACCCCTCCACTTT	CASSLGNRGQNSPLHF
TRBJ1-2	NA	TRBV5-1	NA	TGCGCCAGCTCCCCAAATGGGGCTGGCTATGGCTACACCTTC	CASSPNGAGYGYTF
TRBJ2-1	NA	TRBV9	NA	TGTGCCAGCAGCGTAGATCAGGCGCGGGATGAGCAGTTCTTC	CASSVDQARDEQFF
TRBJ1-1	NA	TRBV7-2	NA	TGTGCCAGCAGCTTAATCTCAGGCCTCAACACTGAAGCTTTCTTT	CASSLISGLNTEAFF
TRBJ1-5	TRBD1	TRBV4-3	NA	TGCGCCAGCAGCCAAGGTCTTTCAGGGGGGATGTTTGATCAGCCCCAGCATTTT	CASSQGLSGGMFDQPQHF
TRBJ2-5	NA	TRBV18	few	TGTGCCAGCTCACGAGGGGAGCAAGAGACCCAGTACTTC	CASSRGEQETQYF
TRBJ1-4	NA	TRBV5-1	once	TGCGCCAGCAGCACGCGGACAGCAACTAATGAAAAACTGTTTTTT	CASSTRTATNEKLFF
TRBJ2-6	NA	TRBV25-1	once	TGTGCCAGCAGGAGCTCTGGGGCCAACGTCCTGACTTTC	CASRSSGANVLTF
TRBJ1-2	NA	TRBV6-5	NA	TGTGCCAGCAGTTCGACGACAGGTGGATCCTATGGCTACACCTTC	CASSSTTGGSYGYTF
TRBJ2-7	NA	TRBV30	once	TGTGCCTACGGACAGTGGTCCTACGAGCAGTACTTC	CAYGQWSYEQYF
TRBJ1-5	NA	TRBV6-6	once	TGTGCCAGCAGGAAAGGGGATCAGCCCCAGCATTTT	CASRKGDQPQHF
TRBJ1-2	NA	TRBV6-5	NA	TGTGCCAGCAGACGGGAGGGGGTTGGCTACACCTTC	CASRREGVGYTF
TRBJ2-1	NA	TRBV10-3	NA	TGTGCCATCTCTCAGACCTACAATGAGCAGTTCTTC	CAISQTYNEQFF
TRBJ2-5	TRBD2	TRBV4-2	NA	TGTGCCAGCAGCCAAGGAGCGGGGGCTCTCCAAGAGACCCAGTACTTC	CASSQGAGALQETQYF
TRBJ2-5	TRBD1	TRBV5-1	NA	TGCGCCAGCAGCTTGGAAGGACAGGGGTTTGTCGGGGAGACCCAGTACTTC	CASSLEGQGFVGETQYF
TRBJ2-7	NA	TRBV9	NA	TGTGCCAGCAGCGTAGGGGGGGACATGAGCTCCTACGAGCAGTACTTC	CASSVGGDMSSYEQYF
TRBJ1-1	NA	TRBV6-6	once	TGTGCCAGCAGTACCGGACAGCCCGAAGCTTTCTTT	CASSTGQPEAFF
TRBJ1-1	NA	TRBV6-5	NA	TGTGCCAGCAGAGGGTTGGGGGGAGGGGGAACTGAAGCTTTCTTT	CASRGLGGGGTEAFF
TRBJ2-2	NA	TRBV9	NA	TGTGCCAGCAGCGTCGAAGGCGGGGAGCTGTTTTTT	CASSVEGGELFF
TRBJ1-2	TRBD1	TRBV9	NA	TGTGCCAGCAGCGAAAATTCCGGGACAGGGGTTTATGGCTACACCTTC	CASSENSGTGVYGYTF
TRBJ1-2	NA	TRBV18	NA	TGTGCCAGCTCACCGGGGGATGGCTACACCTTC	CASSPGDGYTF
TRBJ2-5	NA	TRBV19	few	TGTGCCAGTAGCACGACACCGCAGGGGATCCAAGAGACCCAGTACTTC	CASSTTPQGIQETQYF
TRBJ2-7	TRBD1	TRBV27	NA	TGTGCCAGCAGTCGACAGGGCGACTACGAGCAGTACTTC	CASSRQGDYEQYF
TRBJ2-1	NA	TRBV7-9	few	TGTGCCAGCAGCTTAACGTACCCGGCCCACAATGAGCAGTTCTTC	CASSLTYPAHNEQFF
TRBJ2-2	TRBD1	TRBV14	NA	TGTGCCAGCAGCCCAACAGGGGGCAACACCGGGGAGCTGTTTTTT	CASSPTGGNTGELFF
TRBJ1-2	NA	TRBV30	few	TGTGCCTGGAGTGTTCATATTGTCGTCGGGGGCTACACCTTC	CAWSVHIVVGGYTF
TRBJ1-1	NA	TRBV5-1	NA	TGCGCCAGCAGCTTTGACCAGGGTCTCACTGAAGCTTTCTTT	CASSFDQGLTEAFF
TRBJ1-2	TRBD1	TRBV28	NA	TGTGCCAGCAGCCTCGGGACAGGGAACTATGGCTACACCTTC	CASSLGTGNYGYTF
TRBJ2-3	TRBD2	TRBV27	NA	TGTGCCAGCAGTGGTAGCGGGGGGGCCGGCACAGATACGCAGTATTTT	CASSGSGGAGTDTQYF
TRBJ2-1	NA	TRBV6-1	NA	TGTGCCAGCACTCTCCTGAGGGATGAGCAGTTCTTC	CASTLLRDEQFF
TRBJ1-1	NA	TRBV6-1	NA	TGTGCCAGCAGTGAATATAGGGGGTCACGGACTGAAGCTTTCTTT	CASSEYRGSRTEAFF
TRBJ1-3	TRBD1	TRBV5-6	NA	TGTGCCAGCAGGGGACAGATAGGAAACACCATATATTTT	CASRGQIGNTIYF
TRBJ2-5	NA	TRBV4-3	NA	TGCGCCAGCAGCCAAGGGTCTAGCCCCCAAGAGACCCAGTACTTC	CASSQGSSPQETQYF